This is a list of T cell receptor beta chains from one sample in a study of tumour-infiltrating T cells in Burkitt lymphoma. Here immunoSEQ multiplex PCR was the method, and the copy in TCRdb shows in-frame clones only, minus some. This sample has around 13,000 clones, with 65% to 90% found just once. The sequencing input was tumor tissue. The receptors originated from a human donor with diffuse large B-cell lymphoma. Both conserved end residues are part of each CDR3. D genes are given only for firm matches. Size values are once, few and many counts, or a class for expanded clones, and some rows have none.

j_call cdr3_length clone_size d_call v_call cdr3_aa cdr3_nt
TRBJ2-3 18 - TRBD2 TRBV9 CASSAPGLAGRSTDTQYF TGTGCCAGCAGCGCGCCGGGACTAGCGGGTCGTAGCACAGATACGCAGTATTTT
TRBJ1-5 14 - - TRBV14 CASSQAGYNQPQHF TGTGCCAGCAGCCAAGCGGGTTACAATCAGCCCCAGCATTTT
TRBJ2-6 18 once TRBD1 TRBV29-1 CSVETGGSDDSGANVLTF TGCAGCGTTGAGACAGGGGGGAGTGATGACTCTGGGGCCAACGTCCTGACTTTC
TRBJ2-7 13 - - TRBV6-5 CASSYSKGNEQYF TGTGCCAGCAGTTACTCGAAGGGAAACGAGCAGTACTTC
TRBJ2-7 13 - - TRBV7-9 CASSLGGTNEQYF TGTGCCAGCAGCTTAGGAGGGACCAACGAGCAGTACTTC
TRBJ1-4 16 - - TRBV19 CASSSIYGTENEKLFF TGTGCCAGTAGTAGCATCTACGGAACAGAAAATGAAAAACTGTTTTTT
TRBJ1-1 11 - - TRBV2 CASRWNTEAFF TGTGCCAGCAGGTGGAACACTGAAGCTTTCTTT
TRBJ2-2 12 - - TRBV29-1 CSVEDRPGELFF TGCAGCGTTGAAGATCGCCCCGGGGAGCTGTTTTTT
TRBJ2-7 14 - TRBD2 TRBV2 CASMGLAGAYEQYF TGTGCCAGCATGGGGCTAGCGGGAGCCTACGAGCAGTACTTC
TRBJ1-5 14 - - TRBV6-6 CASSLLGGGQPQHF TGTGCCAGCAGCCTACTGGGGGGTGGTCAGCCCCAGCATTTT
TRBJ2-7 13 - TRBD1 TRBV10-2 CASMGTGIDEQYF TGCGCCAGCATGGGGACAGGGATCGACGAGCAGTACTTC